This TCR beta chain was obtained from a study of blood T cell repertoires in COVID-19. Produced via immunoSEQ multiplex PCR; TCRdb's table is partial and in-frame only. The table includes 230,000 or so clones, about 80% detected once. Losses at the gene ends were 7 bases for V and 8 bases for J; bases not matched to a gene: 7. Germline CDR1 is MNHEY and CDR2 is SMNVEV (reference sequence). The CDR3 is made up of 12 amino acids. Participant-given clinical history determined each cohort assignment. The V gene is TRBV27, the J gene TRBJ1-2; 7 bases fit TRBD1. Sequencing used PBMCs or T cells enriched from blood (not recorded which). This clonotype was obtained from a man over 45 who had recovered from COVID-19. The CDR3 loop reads CASKDRVEGYTF. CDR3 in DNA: TGTGCCAGCAAAGACAGGGTGGAGGGCTACACCTTC.